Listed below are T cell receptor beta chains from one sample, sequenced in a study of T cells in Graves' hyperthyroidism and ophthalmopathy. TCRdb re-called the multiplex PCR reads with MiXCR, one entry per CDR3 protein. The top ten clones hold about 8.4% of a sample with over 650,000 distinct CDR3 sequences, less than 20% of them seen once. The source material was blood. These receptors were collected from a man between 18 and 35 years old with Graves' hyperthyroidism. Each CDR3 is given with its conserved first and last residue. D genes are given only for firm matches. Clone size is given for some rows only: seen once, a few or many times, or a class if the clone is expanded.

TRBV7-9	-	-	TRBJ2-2	CATPSGPGGELFF	TGTGCCACCCCCTCCGGTCCGGGGGGGGAGCTGTTTTTT
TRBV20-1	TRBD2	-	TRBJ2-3	CSASWESGRGDTQYF	TGCAGTGCCTCCTGGGAGAGCGGGAGAGGAGATACGCAGTATTTT
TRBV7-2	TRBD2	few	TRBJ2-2	CASSFKGLAGNGELFF	TGTGCCAGCAGCTTCAAGGGACTAGCGGGGAACGGGGAGCTGTTTTTT
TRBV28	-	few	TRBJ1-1	CASIKFSREAFF	TGTGCCAGCATTAAGTTTTCCCGAGAAGCTTTCTTT
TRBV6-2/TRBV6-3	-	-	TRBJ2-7	CASSGYRDYEQYF	TGTGCCAGCAGTGGGTACAGGGACTACGAGCAGTACTTC
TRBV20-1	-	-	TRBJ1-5	CSARGSGNSNQPQHF	TGCAGTGCTAGAGGATCGGGGAATAGCAATCAGCCCCAGCATTTT
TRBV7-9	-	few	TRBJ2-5	CASSLTQTTQETQYF	TGTGCCAGCAGCTTAACCCAGACCACCCAAGAGACCCAGTACTTC
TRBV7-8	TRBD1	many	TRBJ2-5	CASSSWTGGRETQYF	TGTGCCAGCAGCTCGTGGACAGGGGGGCGAGAGACCCAGTACTTC
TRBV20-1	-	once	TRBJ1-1	CSAGGDSPEAFF	TGCAGTGCTGGAGGAGACAGCCCGGAAGCTTTCTTT
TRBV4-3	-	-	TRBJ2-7	CASSQGRGSHYEQYF	TGCGCCAGCAGCCAAGGTCGGGGGAGCCACTACGAGCAGTACTTC
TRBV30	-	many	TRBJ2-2	CAWSGTSTGELFF	TGTGCCTGGAGTGGGACTTCCACCGGGGAGCTGTTTTTT
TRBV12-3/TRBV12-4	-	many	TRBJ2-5	CASSRGQLQETQYF	TGTGCCAGCAGTAGGGGACAACTCCAAGAGACCCAGTACTTC
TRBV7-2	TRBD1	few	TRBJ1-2	CASSLGTGLPQANYGYTF	TGTGCCAGCAGCTTAGGGACAGGGCTACCCCAAGCTAACTATGGCTACACCTTC
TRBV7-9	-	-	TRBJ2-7	CASSWGVTYEQYF	TGTGCCAGCAGCTGGGGGGTGACCTACGAGCAGTACTTC
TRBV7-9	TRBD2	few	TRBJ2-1	CASSLGGLAGDNEQFF	TGTGCCAGCAGCTTAGGGGGACTAGCGGGAGACAATGAGCAGTTCTTC
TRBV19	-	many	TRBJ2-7	CAIERPSSYEQYF	TGTGCCATTGAGCGGCCGAGCTCCTACGAGCAGTACTTC
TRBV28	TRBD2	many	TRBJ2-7	CASIPGSLAGGLSYEQYF	TGTGCCAGCATCCCCGGGTCCCTAGCGGGAGGGTTATCCTACGAGCAGTACTTC
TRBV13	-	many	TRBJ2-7	CASTSKNRDTPYEQYF	TGTGCCAGCACCTCTAAGAACCGGGACACACCGTACGAGCAGTACTTC
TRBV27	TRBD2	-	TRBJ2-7	CASRVLAGYEQYF	TGTGCCAGCAGAGTACTAGCGGGCTACGAGCAGTACTTC
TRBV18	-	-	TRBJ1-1	CASSPAGRDEAFF	TGTGCCAGCTCCCCGGCAGGGAGGGATGAGGCTTTCTTT
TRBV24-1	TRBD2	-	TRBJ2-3	CATSARPSGRTDTQYF	TGTGCCACCAGTGCCCGCCCTAGCGGACGCACAGATACGCAGTATTTT
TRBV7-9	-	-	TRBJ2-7	CASSSGLGQYF	TGTGCCAGCAGCTCAGGGTTAGGGCAGTACTTC
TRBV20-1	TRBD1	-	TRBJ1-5	CSARRTGGADSNQPQHF	TGCAGTGCTAGGAGAACAGGGGGCGCGGATAGCAATCAGCCCCAGCATTTT
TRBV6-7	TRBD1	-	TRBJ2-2	CASSYFCDRGNGTGELFF	TGTGCCAGCAGTTACTTTTGCGACAGGGGGAATGGCACCGGGGAGCTGTTTTTT
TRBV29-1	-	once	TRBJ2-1	CSVEVLDSPYNEQFF	TGCAGCGTTGAAGTCCTGGACAGCCCCTACAATGAGCAGTTCTTC
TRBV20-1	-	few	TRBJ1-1	CSARADGSNEAFF	TGCAGTGCCCGAGCGGACGGATCAAATGAAGCTTTCTTT
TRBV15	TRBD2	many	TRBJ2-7	CATSRGYSGSSYEQYF	TGTGCCACCAGCAGAGGTTATAGCGGGAGCTCCTACGAGCAGTACTTC
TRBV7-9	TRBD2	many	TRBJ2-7	CASSLVVPSGSASYEQYF	TGTGCCAGCAGCTTAGTCGTTCCGAGCGGGAGTGCTTCCTACGAGCAGTACTTC
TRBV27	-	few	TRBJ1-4	CASRKADEYEKLFF	TGTGCCAGCAGGAAGGCAGACGAGTATGAAAAACTGTTTTTT
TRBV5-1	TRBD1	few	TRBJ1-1	CASSLANRIRQGAEGGSEAFF	TGCGCCAGCAGCTTGGCGAACCGAATAAGACAGGGGGCGGAAGGTGGCTCTGAAGCTTTCTTT
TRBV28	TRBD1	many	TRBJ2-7	CASSPSGTGRYEQYF	TGTGCCAGCAGTCCCTCCGGGACAGGTCGCTACGAGCAGTACTTC
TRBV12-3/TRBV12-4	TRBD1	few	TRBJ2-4	CASRMGQISDIQYF	TGTGCCAGCAGGATGGGACAGATTTCAGACATTCAGTACTTC
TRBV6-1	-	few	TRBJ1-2	CASSDRQGDYGYTF	TGTGCCAGCAGTGATCGGCAGGGTGACTATGGCTACACCTTC
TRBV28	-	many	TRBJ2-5	CASSLGSQETQYF	TGTGCCAGCAGTTTAGGCAGCCAAGAGACCCAGTACTTC
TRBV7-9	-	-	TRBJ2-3	CATPDLREDTQYF	TGTGCCACCCCGGATCTCCGGGAAGATACGCAGTATTTT
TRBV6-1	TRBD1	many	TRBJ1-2	CASRIITGGVNYGYTF	TGTGCCAGCAGAATAATTACAGGGGGCGTAAACTATGGCTACACCTTC
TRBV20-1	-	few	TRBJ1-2	CSAAELYGYTF	TGCAGTGCGGCAGAACTTTATGGCTACACCTTC
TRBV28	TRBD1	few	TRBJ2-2	CASSLTGLITGELFF	TGTGCCAGCAGTCTGACAGGGTTGATAACCGGGGAGCTGTTTTTT
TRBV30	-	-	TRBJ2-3	CAWSVGLTPSTDTQYF	TGTGCCTGGAGTGTAGGGCTGACACCTAGCACAGATACGCAGTATTTT
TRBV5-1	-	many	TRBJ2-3	CASSLVSSRVSQGNTQYF	TGCGCCAGCAGCTTGGTTTCTTCCAGGGTTTCCCAAGGAAATACGCAGTATTTT
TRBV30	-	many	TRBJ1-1	CAWSGVLGMNTEAFF	TGTGCCTGGAGTGGTGTGTTGGGGATGAACACTGAAGCTTTCTTT
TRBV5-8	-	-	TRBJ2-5	CASSVSPQETQYF	TGTGCCAGCAGCGTGTCCCCTCAAGAGACCCAGTACTTC
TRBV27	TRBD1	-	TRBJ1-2	CASRTGEGYTF	TGTGCCAGCAGAACAGGGGAAGGCTACACCTTC
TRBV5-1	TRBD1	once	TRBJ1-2	CASSTLPDRGQDYTF	TGCGCCAGCAGTACACTACCCGACAGGGGCCAGGACTACACCTTC
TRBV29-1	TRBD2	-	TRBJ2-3	CSVGGFGTSGSPDTQYF	TGCAGCGTTGGGGGGTTTGGGACTAGCGGGAGCCCAGATACGCAGTATTTT
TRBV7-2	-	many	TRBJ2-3	CASSPMVTDTQYF	TGTGCCAGCAGCCCCATGGTCACAGATACGCAGTATTTT
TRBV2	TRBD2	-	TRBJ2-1	CASREGLAGIYNEQFF	TGTGCCAGCAGAGAGGGACTAGCGGGGATCTACAATGAGCAGTTCTTC
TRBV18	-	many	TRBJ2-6	CASSLEPYSGANVLTF	TGTGCCAGCTCACTCGAACCTTACTCTGGGGCCAACGTCCTGACTTTC
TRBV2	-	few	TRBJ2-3	CASSEGSGRRTDTQYF	TGTGCCAGCAGTGAAGGGAGTGGGAGGCGCACAGATACGCAGTATTTT
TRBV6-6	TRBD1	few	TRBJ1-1	CASSYAGGMNTEAFF	TGTGCCAGCAGTTACGCAGGGGGTATGAACACTGAAGCTTTCTTT
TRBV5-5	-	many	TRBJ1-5	CASSKEGRNLNQPQHF	TGTGCCAGCAGCAAGGAAGGCCGGAACCTTAATCAGCCCCAGCATTTT
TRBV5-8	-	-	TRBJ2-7	CASSLVRTTKEQYF	TGTGCCAGCAGCCTAGTCAGGACAACTAAGGAGCAGTACTTC
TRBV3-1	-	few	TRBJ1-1	CASSQAAGREHLTEAFF	TGTGCCAGCAGCCAAGCAGCCGGGCGGGAGCACCTCACTGAAGCTTTCTTT
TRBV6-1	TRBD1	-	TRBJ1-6	CASSMDRGSSPLHF	TGTGCCAGCAGTATGGACAGGGGGAGTTCACCCCTCCACTTT
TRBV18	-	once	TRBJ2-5	CASSPPSRGAETQYF	TGTGCCAGCTCACCACCGAGCAGGGGGGCAGAGACCCAGTACTTC
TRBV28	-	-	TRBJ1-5	CASSPQDSTQPQHF	TGTGCCAGCAGTCCGCAGGACTCAACTCAGCCCCAGCATTTT
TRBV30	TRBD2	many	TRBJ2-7	CAWSPGLAGDEQYF	TGTGCCTGGAGTCCAGGACTAGCGGGAGACGAGCAGTACTTC
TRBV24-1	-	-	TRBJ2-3	CATSDGGFYSTDTQYF	TGTGCCACCAGTGACGGTGGCTTCTACAGCACAGATACGCAGTATTTT
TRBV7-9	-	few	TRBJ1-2	CASSLSDSYGYTF	TGTGCCAGCAGTCTATCGGACAGTTATGGCTACACCTTC
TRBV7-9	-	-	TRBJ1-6	CASSLGQIASSYNSPLHF	TGTGCCAGCAGCTTGGGCCAGATTGCCAGCTCCTATAATTCACCCCTCCACTTT